A single sample gave rise to the 22 T cell receptor beta chains below, sequenced in a study of cytomegalovirus exposure and HLA in healthy donors. The PCR made use of 60 Vbeta and 13 Jbeta primers. This table comes from immunoSEQ multiplex PCR, and its TCRdb copy is limited to in-frame clones, with some not included. Seen here are under 200,000 clones, approximately 80% observed once, and the top ten hold roughly 7.7%. The sample comprised PBMCs. The receptors were gathered from a woman aged 25 to 39 in good health and CMV-seropositive.

This clone has only one observation. The chain recombines TRBV4-2 with TRBJ2-3; 7 bases map to TRBD2. The V gene end was trimmed by 0 bases and the J gene end by 4 bases; junction bases not matched to a gene: 1. The CDR3 has 14 residues. The germline gives CDR1 LGHNA, CDR2 YNFKEQ. As DNA, the CDR3 is TGTGCCAGCAGCCAAGACCGGGGGGCAGATACGCAGTATTTT. Its translation is CASSQDRGADTQYF.

The genes are TRBV9 and TRBJ1-1; the match to TRBD1 covers 12 bases. The CDR3 spans 16 residues. The V gene's germline CDR1 is SGDLS and CDR2 YYNGEE. The ends lost 3 bases at V and 4 bases at J; junction bases unmatched: 7. CDR3 bases: TGTGCCAGCAGCGCCGAGAGGGACAGGGGGCCCACTGAAGCTTTCTTT. Translated, it gives CASSAERDRGPTEAFF. Full variable domain (missing parts from reference TRBV9 and TRBJ1-1): DSGVTQTPKHLITATGQRVTLRCSPRSGDLSVYWYQQSLDQGLQFLIQYYNGEERAKGNILERFSAQQFPDLHSELNLSSLELGDSALYFCASSAERDRGPTEAFFGQGTRLTVV.

The chain links TRBV7-2 to TRBJ1-4; TRBD1 is a possible D gene (6 bases). CDR1 is SGHTA, CDR2 FQGNSA, per germline. V was clipped by 4 bases and J by 3 bases, with 15 bases between them. The CDR3 has 16 amino acids. The CDR3 region has the DNA TGTGCCAGCAGCTCCCAGGGAGCAGGGGCTAATGAAAAACTGTTTTTT. It translates to CASSSQGAGANEKLFF.

The V and J genes are TRBV7-9 and TRBJ1-1; a weak D match, TRBD1 (5 bases). The V and J ends lost 6 bases and 7 bases respectively, with 15 bases between them. Germline V gene data show CDR1 as SEHNR and CDR2 as FQNEAQ (reference sequence). The CDR3 is 13 amino acids. Here the CDR3 DNA reads TGTGCCAGCAGTAAGACAGTTTCTGGTGAAGCTTTCTTT. Translation gives CASSKTVSGEAFF.

This rearrangement joins TRBV7-8 to TRBJ2-3; 9 positions match TRBD2. The CDR3 runs 18 residues. J lost 0 bases, V lost 3 bases, and 10 bases had no gene match. Per the germline V gene, CDR1 is SGHVS and CDR2 is FQNEAQ. The CDR3 spells CASSFRLAGPTSTDTQYF. CDR3 coding DNA: TGTGCCAGCAGCTTCAGGCTAGCGGGGCCTACTAGCACAGATACGCAGTATTTT. The full variable domain, its missing parts supplied by reference TRBV7-8 and TRBJ2-3, is GAGVSQSPRYKVAKRGQDVALRCDPISGHVSLFWYQQALGQGPEFLTYFQNEAQLDKSGLPSDRFFAERPEGSVSTLKIQRTQQEDSAVYLCASSFRLAGPTSTDTQYFGPGTRLTVL.

The chain joins TRBV7-2 to TRBJ2-4; no definite D call. Germline CDR1 and CDR2: SGHTA and FQGNSA. With 2 bases removed from V and 0 bases from J, the gap between germline ends came to 5 bases. The CDR3 has 14 amino acids. In nucleotides, the CDR3 is TGTGCCAGCAGCTTAAGCTTAGCCAAAAACATTCAGTACTTC. It yields the protein CASSLSLAKNIQYF. Looking up the rest from reference TRBV7-2 and TRBJ2-4 gives the full variable domain: GAGVSQSPSNKVTEKGKDVELRCDPISGHTALYWYRQSLGQGLEFLIYFQGNSAPDKSGLPSDRFSAERTGGSVSTLTIQRTQQEDSAVYLCASSLSLAKNIQYFGAGTRLSVL.

The rearrangement uses TRBV7-9 and TRBJ1-2; TRBD1 matches at 7 bases. Germline assignment: CDR1 SEHNR and CDR2 FQNEAQ (reference sequence). The CDR3 consists of 12 residues. V trimming: 5 bases; J trimming: 8 bases; junction bases outside the gene matches: 5. The CDR3 DNA reads as TGTGCCAGCAGCCACATGACAGGGGGCTACACCTTC. It translates to CASSHMTGGYTF.

V is TRBV7-2 and J is TRBJ1-5; 7 bases agree with TRBD1. Germline CDR1 reads SGHTA; CDR2 reads FQGNSA. V lost 5 bases to trimming and J lost 5 bases; unmatched junction nucleotides: 6. The CDR3 loop spans 14 amino acids. The CDR3 DNA is TGTGCCAGCAGCACGAGGGGGCGCGATCAGCCCCAGCATTTT. Amino acid sequence: CASSTRGRDQPQHF.

J is TRBJ1-4 and V is TRBV7-9; 10 bases match TRBD1. CDR3 size: 16 residues. J lost 11 bases, V lost 2 bases, and 11 bases had no gene match. Per germline, CDR1 SEHNR and CDR2 FQNEAQ (reference sequence). CDR3 sequence: CASSLLLRDRGIKLFF. CDR3 DNA: TGTGCCAGCAGCTTATTGCTCCGGGACAGGGGAATCAAACTGTTTTTT.

The rearrangement links TRBV4-2 to TRBJ1-2; D gene ambiguous. Germline-derived CDR1 and CDR2 are LGHNA and YNFKEQ. V was shortened by 0 bases and J by 4 bases, with 18 bases between the two germline ends. CDR3 length: 17 amino acids. CDR3 residues: CASSQEPRYGEAYGYTF. CDR3 nucleotide sequence: TGTGCCAGCAGCCAAGAACCACGGTACGGAGAGGCCTATGGCTACACCTTC.

This clone was counted between two and nine times. This chain uses TRBV27 with TRBJ2-1; the D gene is possibly TRBD2 (6 bases). Trimming took 7 bases from V and 0 from J, leaving 13 bases between them. Per germline, CDR1 MNHEY and CDR2 SMNVEV (reference sequence). CDR3 length: 15 residues. The CDR3 protein is CASTPGGVSYNEQFF. The CDR3, as DNA: TGTGCCAGCACCCCAGGCGGGGTCTCCTACAATGAGCAGTTCTTC.

The chain has TRBV5-1 and TRBJ2-1; no definite D call. Germline V lookup: CDR1 SGHRS, CDR2 YFSETQ. V dropped 5 bases and J dropped 2 bases, with 14 bases sitting between them. The CDR3 is made up of 15 amino acids. The DNA for the CDR3 is TGCGCCAGCAGTCAGACTGGAGAAACCTACAATGAGCAGTTCTTC. Translating it yields CASSQTGETYNEQFF.

The chain joins TRBV9 to TRBJ2-2; 8 bases map to TRBD2. V gave up 0 bases and J gave up 5 bases; unmatched junction bases: 12. Germline-derived CDR1 and CDR2 are SGDLS and YYNGEE. CDR3 length: 18 amino acids. The DNA of the CDR3 is TGTGCCAGCAGCGTAGAAAAGCGGGGGCCTCCGTTTACCGGGGAGCTGTTTTTT. Translating it yields CASSVEKRGPPFTGELFF.

This clone was counted between two and nine times. Compared with germline, one end of the junction differs, possibly owing to a read error. The rearrangement joins TRBV7-9 to TRBJ1-2; D might be TRBD1 (6 bases). Germline-derived CDR1 and CDR2 are SEHNR and FQNEAQ (reference sequence). The CDR3 has 13 residues. CDR3 residues: CSSSLVSQGGYTF. The CDR3 region has the DNA TGTTCCAGCAGCTTAGTAAGCCAGGGGGGCTACACCTTC.

V is TRBV5-1 and J is TRBJ2-2, with 7 bases fitting TRBD2. Germline CDR1 and CDR2: SGHRS and YFSETQ. The CDR3 extends over 15 amino acids. V was clipped by 2 bases and J by 3 bases; unmatched bases: 4. As DNA, the CDR3 is TGCGCCAGCAGCTTCGGCCGGGGGGACACCGGGGAGCTGTTTTTT. Its translation is CASSFGRGDTGELFF.

The chain carries TRBV4-1 and TRBJ2-1; D not certain. The CDR3 runs to 13 residues. Germline V gene sequence: CDR1 MGHRA, CDR2 YSYEKL. V shed 0 bases and J shed 12 bases, with 12 bases lying between them. The chain's CDR3 is CASSQDRVNWQFF. Here the CDR3 DNA reads TGCGCCAGCAGCCAAGATCGAGTCAACTGGCAGTTCTTC.

The chain carries TRBV30 and TRBJ1-5; no clear D. This CDR3 is 12 amino acids long. CDR1 is GTSNPN, CDR2 SVGIG, per germline (reference sequence). V dropped 1 base and J dropped 6 bases, with 7 bases sitting between them. CDR3 in DNA: TGTGCCTGGAGTGGGGCCGGTCAGCCCCAGCATTTT. Amino acid sequence: CAWSGAGQPQHF. Drawing the rest from reference TRBV30 and TRBJ1-5, the complete variable domain is SQTIHQWPATLVQPVGSPLSLECTVEGTSNPNLYWYRQAAGRGLQLLFYSVGIGQISSEVPQNLSASRPQDRQFILSSKKLLLSDSGFYLCAWSGAGQPQHFGDGTRLSIL.

This chain links TRBV27 with TRBJ1-6; D not resolved. Germline CDR1 is MNHEY and CDR2 is SMNVEV (reference sequence). V gave up 0 bases and J gave up 9 bases, with 15 bases separating them. This CDR3 region has 16 residues. CDR3 loop: CASSLSGSPVASPLHF. Here the CDR3 DNA reads TGTGCCAGCAGTTTATCGGGCTCCCCAGTGGCTTCACCCCTCCACTTT.

The gene calls are TRBV7-9 and TRBJ2-1; D remains unclear. The germline V gene has CDR1 SEHNR and CDR2 FQNEAQ (reference sequence). There are 11 residues in the CDR3. Trimming took off 3 bases at V and 9 bases at J, with 6 bases between the two ends. The CDR3 spells CASSLESEQFF. CDR3 DNA sequence: TGTGCCAGCAGCTTGGAGTCTGAGCAGTTCTTC.

The V and J genes are TRBV30 and TRBJ2-3; TRBD2 is a possible D gene (5 bases). The CDR3 spans 15 residues. V was trimmed by 5 bases and J by 7 bases, leaving 22 bases between them. Germline CDR1 is GTSNPN and CDR2 is SVGIG (reference sequence). DNA of the CDR3: TGTGCCTGGGCCCGGTCTAGCCTATTTGCAAATACGCAGTATTTT. Residues: CAWARSSLFANTQYF. The complete variable domain, with remaining parts taken from reference TRBV30 and TRBJ2-3, reads SQTIHQWPATLVQPVGSPLSLECTVEGTSNPNLYWYRQAAGRGLQLLFYSVGIGQISSEVPQNLSASRPQDRQFILSSKKLLLSDSGFYLCAWARSSLFANTQYFGPGTRLTVL.

The V gene is TRBV4-3, the J gene TRBJ2-7, with 7 bases matching TRBD2. CDR3 length: 15 residues. Germline V CDR1 and CDR2: LGHNA, YSLEER. The V segment lost 6 bases and the J segment 2 bases; nucleotides outside the gene matches: 10. The DNA of the CDR3 is TGCGCCAGCAGTCCAACTAGCGCTCGGCCCTACGAGCAGTACTTC. This sequence encodes CASSPTSARPYEQYF.

The chain is built from TRBV2 and TRBJ1-6; 9 bases fit TRBD1. The CDR3 sequence is 15 residues long. Losses at the gene ends were 5 bases for V and 10 bases for J; bases not matched to a gene: 9. Germline CDR1 is SNHLY and CDR2 is FYNNEI. CDR3: CASSKDRGGGSPLHF. As DNA, the CDR3 is TGTGCCAGCAGTAAGGACAGGGGAGGAGGATCACCCCTCCACTTT.